Below are 24 T cell receptor beta chains sequenced from a single sample in a study of cytomegalovirus exposure and HLA in healthy donors. In the PCR, 60 Vbeta and 13 Jbeta primers were used. Libraries were prepared by immunoSEQ multiplex PCR; TCRdb keeps only in-frame clonotypes and omits some of them. The table has 70,000 to 90,000 clones, roughly 75% seen once. What was sequenced was PBMCs. Source of these receptors: a man in his forties in good health and CMV-seronegative.

The chain employs TRBV7-6 and TRBJ2-1, with a tentative D call TRBD2 (6 bases). Per the germline V gene, CDR1 is SGHVS and CDR2 is FNYEAQ. The CDR3 runs to 15 residues. Trimming left V 8 bases short and J 5 bases short, with 19 bases between. This CDR3 is CASLLSGPRDNEQFF. The CDR3 bases are TGTGCCAGCTTACTAAGCGGGCCCAGGGACAATGAGCAGTTCTTC.

This clone has more than one count but fewer than ten. This chain uses TRBV6-4 with TRBJ1-2; 7 nucleotides line up with TRBD1. Germline CDR1 and CDR2: MRHNA and SNTAGT. The V segment lost 8 bases and the J segment 3 bases; nucleotides outside the gene matches: 0. This CDR3 is built from 11 residues. In nucleotides, the CDR3 is TGTGCCAGCCAGGGGGACTATGGCTACACCTTC. It translates to CASQGDYGYTF.

The chain carries TRBV6-1 and TRBJ1-5, with D tentatively TRBD1 (5 bases). The CDR3 has 16 residues. Trimming stripped 1 base from V and 4 bases from J, with 14 bases between. CDR1 and CDR2 from the germline V gene are MNHNS and SASEGT. The CDR3: CASSEDILRQNQPQHF. CDR3 nucleotides: TGTGCCAGCAGTGAAGATATTTTAAGACAGAATCAGCCCCAGCATTTT.

This chain uses TRBV4-2 with TRBJ2-1; tentative D call: TRBD1 (5 bases). This CDR3 has 15 residues. Germline V lookup: CDR1 LGHNA, CDR2 YNFKEQ. V was shortened by 1 base and J by 9 bases, with 16 bases between the two germline ends. The CDR3, as DNA: TGTGCCAGCAGCCAAGTCGGTGGGGCTAGTCGTGAGCAGTTCTTC. Translating it yields CASSQVGGASREQFF.

CDR3 amino acids: CAWEGYSGSQDYNEQFF. The CDR3 region has the DNA TGTGCCTGGGAGGGGTATAGCGGGAGTCAGGACTACAATGAGCAGTTCTTC. The gene calls are TRBV30 and TRBJ2-1; 9 bases agree with TRBD2. J gave up 3 bases and V 5 bases, and 14 bases lay outside the gene matches. Germline values: CDR1 GTSNPN, CDR2 SVGIG (reference sequence). The CDR3 sequence is 17 residues long. Together with reference TRBV30 and TRBJ2-1, the CDR3 gives the full variable domain: SQTIHQWPATLVQPVGSPLSLECTVEGTSNPNLYWYRQAAGRGLQLLFYSVGIGQISSEVPQNLSASRPQDRQFILSSKKLLLSDSGFYLCAWEGYSGSQDYNEQFFGPGTRLTVL.

This clone has a single count. The J gene is TRBJ1-5, the V gene TRBV18, with a weak D call TRBD1 (6 bases). V was shortened by 2 bases and J by 0 bases, with 11 bases between the two germline ends. Per germline, CDR1 KGHSH and CDR2 LQKENI. The CDR3 consists of 16 residues. CDR3 sequence (DNA): TGTGCCAGCTCACCAACGCAGGGGAATAGCAATCAGCCCCAGCATTTT. Translation gives CASSPTQGNSNQPQHF.

The rearrangement links TRBV6-1 to TRBJ2-7, with D possibly matching TRBD2 (5 bases). The ends were cut back, 3 bases at V and 2 bases at J, with 14 bases in the middle. The CDR3 extends over 15 amino acids. The germline V gene has CDR1 MNHNS and CDR2 SASEGT. CDR3 DNA sequence: TGTGCCAGCAGTGATGGAACTAGTATCGCCTACGAGCAGTACTTC. The encoded protein is CASSDGTSIAYEQYF.

The chain joins TRBV29-1 to TRBJ2-1; 10 positions agree with TRBD1. This CDR3 contains 18 residues. The V segment lost 4 bases and the J segment 4 bases; nucleotides outside the gene matches: 16. Germline V CDR1 and CDR2: SQVTM, ANQGSEA. The CDR3 spells CSVVTGTGAPRGYNEQFF. Written as DNA, the CDR3 is TGCAGCGTTGTTACCGGGACAGGGGCCCCGAGGGGTTACAATGAGCAGTTCTTC.

The chain employs TRBV27 and TRBJ1-5, with 7 bases fitting TRBD1. The CDR3 has 15 residues. Trimming took 6 bases from V and 2 from J; bases not matched to a gene: 7. Germline lookup yields CDR1 MNHEY and CDR2 SMNVEV (reference sequence). CDR3 DNA sequence: TGTGCCAGCAGGGACGCAGGGGGACGCAATCAGCCCCAGCATTTT. Translated: CASRDAGGRNQPQHF.

The V gene is TRBV29-1, the J gene TRBJ1-1; D is unclear. The CDR3 runs to 13 residues. V was cut by 4 bases and J by 4 bases, with 13 bases left in between. From germline, CDR1 is SQVTM and CDR2 ANQGSEA. The CDR3: CSVGGDYGTEAFF. The CDR3 DNA sequence: TGCAGCGTTGGCGGCGACTACGGCACTGAAGCTTTCTTT.

The chain uses TRBV6-5 and TRBJ2-3, with D perhaps TRBD2 (6 bases). Trimming removed 2 bases at V and 6 bases at J, with 12 bases between. The CDR3 extends over 14 amino acids. The germline V gene encodes CDR1 MNHEY and CDR2 SVGAGI. In DNA form, the CDR3 reads TGTGCCAGCAGTTACGTGCGGGGAAGTGATACGCAGTATTTT. Translation gives CASSYVRGSDTQYF.

The chain employs TRBV28 and TRBJ2-3, with 8 bases lining up with TRBD1. The CDR3 spans 16 residues. Trimming removed 5 bases from V and 4 bases from J; junction bases left unmatched: 11. Germline CDR1 is MDHEN and CDR2 is SYDVKM. DNA for the CDR3: TGTGCCAGCAGTAATGGGGGCAGGGGGCGGGCAGATACGCAGTATTTT. It yields the protein CASSNGGRGRADTQYF.

The chain uses TRBV30 and TRBJ1-2; the match to TRBD1 covers 9 bases. The CDR3 is 14 residues long. V dropped 2 bases and J dropped 5; count of bases not matched to a gene: 6. In germline, CDR1 is GTSNPN, CDR2 SVGIG (reference sequence). The CDR3 bases are TGTGCCTGGAGTCCGTCACAGGGGGCGTATGGCTACACCTTC. This encodes CAWSPSQGAYGYTF.

The rearrangement links TRBV6-1 to TRBJ1-5; tentative D call: TRBD1 (6 bases). CDR3 size: 18 residues. CDR1 and CDR2 from the germline V gene are MNHNS and SASEGT. Trimming took 1 base from V and 3 from J, leaving 19 bases between them. CDR3 sequence: CASSEGWVGASHNQPQHF. The CDR3 DNA reads TGTGCCAGCAGTGAAGGTTGGGTGGGGGCTTCCCACAATCAGCCCCAGCATTTT.

The genes are TRBV30 and TRBJ1-3, with TRBD1 matching over 9 bases. With V trimmed by 8 bases and J by 3 bases, 11 bases remained unmatched. CDR1 is GTSNPN and CDR2 is SVGIG in the germline V gene (reference sequence). CDR3 length equals 15 residues. The CDR3 DNA follows: TGTGCCGGGGACAGGGCCCTGGGGCTTGGAAACACCATATATTTT. It codes for CAGDRALGLGNTIYF.

The rearrangement links TRBV7-8 to TRBJ2-7, with no clear D. Per germline, CDR1 SGHVS and CDR2 FQNEAQ. V lost 0 bases, J lost 5 bases, and 8 bases lay in between. This CDR3 region has 13 residues. As DNA, the CDR3 is TGTGCCAGCAGCTTAGCGAGGAGCAACGAGCAGTACTTC. Translation: CASSLARSNEQYF.

The genes are TRBV29-1 and TRBJ2-2; D gene uncertain. V lost 8 bases to trimming and J lost 1 base, with 11 bases between them. The germline gives CDR1 SQVTM, CDR2 ANQGSEA. This CDR3 region has 13 residues. In nucleotides, the CDR3 is TGCAGCCTTCTAGAGGAGAACACCGGGGAGCTGTTTTTT. Translation gives CSLLEENTGELFF.

This clone turned up a few times. This chain links TRBV10-3 with TRBJ1-1, with D perhaps TRBD1 (6 bases). Germline CDR1 and CDR2: ENHRY and SYGVKD. The CDR3 extends over 13 amino acids. The germline V and J ends were trimmed by 6 bases and 7 bases, with 15 bases remaining between them. In nucleotides, the CDR3 is TGTGCCATCAGAAACAGGGAATTAGGTGAAGCTTTCTTT. Translated, it gives CAIRNRELGEAFF.

This chain uses TRBV27 with TRBJ2-2, with 9 bases lining up with TRBD1. This CDR3 comprises 15 residues. Germline CDR1 is MNHEY and CDR2 is SMNVEV (reference sequence). V dropped 2 bases and J dropped 7; count of bases not matched to a gene: 5. The CDR3 loop reads CASSLGDRVNGELFF. The CDR3 DNA sequence: TGTGCCAGCAGTTTAGGGGACAGGGTTAACGGGGAGCTGTTTTTT.

This chain links TRBV29-1 with TRBJ1-2, with 8 bases lining up with TRBD1. Per the germline V gene, CDR1 is SQVTM and CDR2 is ANQGSEA. The CDR3 length is 14 residues. V gave up 2 bases and J gave up 5 bases; unmatched junction bases: 7. CDR3 sequence reads: CSVETTTGGYGYTF. Here the CDR3 DNA reads TGCAGCGTTGAAACTACCACAGGGGGATATGGCTACACCTTC.

CDR3 protein: CASSGVQGNYEQYF. CDR3 DNA: TGTGCCAGTAGTGGGGTACAGGGGAATTACGAGCAGTACTTC. V and J are TRBV19 and TRBJ2-7; 7 positions match TRBD1. The CDR3 consists of 14 residues. Germline trimming cut 5 bases from V and 4 bases from J; bases unmatched to any gene: 8. The germline gives CDR1 LNHDA, CDR2 SQIVND (reference sequence). The full variable domain, its missing parts supplied by reference TRBV19 and TRBJ2-7, is DGGITQSPKYLFRKEGQNVTLSCEQNLNHDAMYWYRQDPGQGLRLIYYSQIVNDFQKGDIAEGYSVSREKKESFPLTVTSAQKNPTAFYLCASSGVQGNYEQYFGPGTRLTVT.

This chain connects TRBV9 to TRBJ2-5; the match to TRBD2 covers 11 bases. CDR3 length equals 18 residues. V was pared by 0 bases and J by 8 bases, with 15 bases of the junction left unmatched. The germline V gene encodes CDR1 SGDLS and CDR2 YYNGEE. This CDR3 is CASSVGSGGASPRETQYF. The DNA for the CDR3 is TGTGCCAGCAGCGTAGGTAGCGGGGGGGCAAGTCCAAGAGAAACCCAGTACTTC.

The chain uses TRBV6-5 and TRBJ1-1, with TRBD1 as a possible D gene (5 bases). Germline V gene sequence: CDR1 MNHEY, CDR2 SVGAGI. V was pared by 0 bases and J by 4 bases, with 12 bases between. The CDR3 extends over 15 amino acids. CDR3 bases: TGTGCCAGCAGTTACTCGACGGCAGGGCCCACTGAAGCTTTCTTT. This codes for CASSYSTAGPTEAFF.

This clone was found a few times. The chain recombines TRBV9 with TRBJ1-4; D possibly corresponds to TRBD1 (6 bases). Germline CDR1 SGDLS, CDR2 YYNGEE. V lost 3 bases to trimming and J lost 5 bases, with 14 bases between them. The CDR3 loop spans 15 amino acids. The CDR3 protein is CASSGGTLGNEKLFF. The DNA of the CDR3 is TGTGCCAGCAGCGGAGGGACATTAGGAAATGAAAAACTGTTTTTT.